The present T cell receptor (beta chain) was sequenced within a study of T cell responses to AZD1222 COVID-19 vaccine. Concerning this clone itself: The antigen remains unidentified.

Profiled with immunoSEQ multiplex PCR; TCRdb holds only in-frame clones, not every one. The data show fewer than 150,000 clones, with 70% to 90% seen just once and about 16% held by the top ten. Notes on the study in general: Unmutated variant regions are reportedly the target of nearly half of TCRs that are spike-specific. Among AZD1222 vaccinees, only 5 to 7 were seropositive at baseline. Spike regions recognized by vaccine-associated CD4 TCRs spanned the protein, led by 160-218 and 743-854.

Per the germline V gene, CDR1 is KGHDR and CDR2 is SFDVKD. The CDR3 contains 15 residues. Trimming left V 7 bases short and J 2 bases short, with 15 bases between. Sequences were derived from peripheral blood, sampled 28 days after the second AZD1222 dose. The receptor comes from an adult who received the AZD1222 COVID-19 vaccine. This chain links TRBV24-1 with TRBJ2-3, with D tentatively TRBD2 (6 bases). The CDR3 reads CATRRGNNPTDTQYF. In DNA, the CDR3 is TGTGCCACCAGGCGGGGTAACAACCCCACAGATACGCAGTATTTT.